A single sample gave rise to the 10 T cell receptor beta chains below, sequenced in a study of OX40 agonist ivuxolimab in advanced cancers. Sequencing was performed with immunoSEQ multiplex PCR; in TCRdb, only in-frame clones are kept and a portion is missing. The sample has some 60,000 clones, nearly 85% seen once. Specimen: CD4+ or CD8+ T cells sorted from blood, collected in a trial of the OX40 agonist ivuxolimab. The source is an adult with an advanced solid tumor such as melanoma, head and neck, liver or kidney cancer.

The genes are TRBV7-9 and TRBJ1-5; the D is unclear. The V and J ends lost 1 base and 9 bases respectively, with 7 bases between them. This CDR3 is built from 12 residues. Germline V CDR1 and CDR2: SEHNR, FQNEAQ (reference sequence). CDR3 amino acids: CASSLDGGPQHF. The CDR3 DNA is TGTGCCAGCAGCTTAGATGGTGGGCCCCAGCATTTT.

The chain is built from TRBV10-3 and TRBJ1-1; D is unclear. The V gene lost 9 bases and the J gene lost 0 bases, with 11 bases spanning the gap. The CDR3 totals 13 residues. CDR1 and CDR2 from the germline V gene are ENHRY and SYGVKD. Here the CDR3 DNA reads TGTGCCATTACCCGAGAGATGAACACTGAAGCTTTCTTT. Protein product: CAITREMNTEAFF.

This chain joins TRBV7-9 and TRBJ1-1; D might be TRBD1 (5 bases). The CDR3 length is 13 residues. Trimming took 4 bases from V and 4 from J, leaving 10 bases between them. CDR1 is SEHNR and CDR2 is FQNEAQ in the germline V gene (reference sequence). CDR3 loop: CASSSLGGTEAFF. The CDR3 DNA reads as TGTGCCAGCAGCTCCCTGGGGGGCACTGAAGCTTTCTTT.

The rearrangement joins TRBV10-2 to TRBJ2-1; no definite D call. From germline, CDR1 is WSHSY and CDR2 SAAADI. The germline V and J ends were trimmed by 0 bases and 13 bases, with 13 bases remaining between them. There are 13 residues in the CDR3. This CDR3 is CASSESTWGVQFF. The CDR3 DNA follows: TGCGCCAGCAGTGAGTCGACGTGGGGTGTACAGTTCTTC.

This clone was counted only a few times. The chain uses TRBV2 and TRBJ1-2; 7 bases match TRBD1. V was clipped by 6 bases and J by 2 bases; unmatched bases: 6. The CDR3 extends over 14 amino acids. Germline lookup yields CDR1 SNHLY and CDR2 FYNNEI. The CDR3 is CASRPGTANYGYTF. CDR3 nucleotide sequence: TGTGCCAGCAGACCCGGGACAGCGAACTATGGCTACACCTTC.

The V and J genes are TRBV25-1 and TRBJ1-2; weak D call: TRBD1 (6 bases). CDR1 is MGHDK and CDR2 is SYGVNS in the germline V gene. Trimming removed 1 base from V and 8 bases from J, with 11 bases in between. This CDR3 region has 13 residues. The CDR3 nucleotides are TGTGCCAGCAGTGAATTTGGGGGGGGCGGCTACACCTTC. This encodes CASSEFGGGGYTF.

The genes are TRBV27 and TRBJ2-2, with 7 bases aligning to TRBD2. The CDR3 runs to 15 residues. CDR1 and CDR2 (germline): MNHEY, SMNVEV (reference sequence). V dropped 0 bases and J dropped 5; count of bases not matched to a gene: 3. CDR3 in DNA: TGTGCCAGCAGTTTATCGTTGGGGGGGACCGGGGAGCTGTTTTTT. It is translated as CASSLSLGGTGELFF.

This clone came up a few times. This sequence joins TRBV28 and TRBJ1-6, with 8 bases matching TRBD1. After removal of 1 base from V and 9 bases from J, the junction contained 2 bases not matched to a gene. The CDR3 totals 14 residues. CDR1 and CDR2 from the germline V gene are MDHEN and SYDVKM. The DNA for the CDR3 is TGTGCCAGCAGTTTATACAGGGGGGGTTCACCCCTCCACTTT. Translation gives CASSLYRGGSPLHF. Full variable domain (missing parts from reference TRBV28 and TRBJ1-6): DVKVTQSSRYLVKRTGEKVFLECVQDMDHENMFWYRQDPGLGLRLIYFSYDVKMKEKGDIPEGYSVSREKKERFSLILESASTNQTSMYLCASSLYRGGSPLHFGNGTRLTVT.

This sequence joins TRBV9 and TRBJ2-6; perhaps TRBD2 as D (5 bases). With 0 bases removed from V and 4 bases from J, the gap between germline ends came to 11 bases. CDR1 is SGDLS and CDR2 is YYNGEE in the germline V gene. CDR3 length equals 16 residues. The CDR3 nucleotides read TGTGCCAGCAGCGTAGGGGGAGTTTTAGGGGCCAACGTCCTGACTTTC. This translates into CASSVGGVLGANVLTF.

This sequence joins TRBV19 and TRBJ2-7; D is perhaps TRBD1 (6 bases). This CDR3 region has 16 residues. Trimming shortened V by 5 bases and J by 2 bases, and 19 bases separated the two germline ends. Germline V gene sequence: CDR1 LNHDA, CDR2 SQIVND (reference sequence). CDR3 sequence (DNA): TGTGCCAGTAGTCACCCCGGGACAACAAGCCCCTACGAGCAGTACTTC. This codes for CASSHPGTTSPYEQYF.